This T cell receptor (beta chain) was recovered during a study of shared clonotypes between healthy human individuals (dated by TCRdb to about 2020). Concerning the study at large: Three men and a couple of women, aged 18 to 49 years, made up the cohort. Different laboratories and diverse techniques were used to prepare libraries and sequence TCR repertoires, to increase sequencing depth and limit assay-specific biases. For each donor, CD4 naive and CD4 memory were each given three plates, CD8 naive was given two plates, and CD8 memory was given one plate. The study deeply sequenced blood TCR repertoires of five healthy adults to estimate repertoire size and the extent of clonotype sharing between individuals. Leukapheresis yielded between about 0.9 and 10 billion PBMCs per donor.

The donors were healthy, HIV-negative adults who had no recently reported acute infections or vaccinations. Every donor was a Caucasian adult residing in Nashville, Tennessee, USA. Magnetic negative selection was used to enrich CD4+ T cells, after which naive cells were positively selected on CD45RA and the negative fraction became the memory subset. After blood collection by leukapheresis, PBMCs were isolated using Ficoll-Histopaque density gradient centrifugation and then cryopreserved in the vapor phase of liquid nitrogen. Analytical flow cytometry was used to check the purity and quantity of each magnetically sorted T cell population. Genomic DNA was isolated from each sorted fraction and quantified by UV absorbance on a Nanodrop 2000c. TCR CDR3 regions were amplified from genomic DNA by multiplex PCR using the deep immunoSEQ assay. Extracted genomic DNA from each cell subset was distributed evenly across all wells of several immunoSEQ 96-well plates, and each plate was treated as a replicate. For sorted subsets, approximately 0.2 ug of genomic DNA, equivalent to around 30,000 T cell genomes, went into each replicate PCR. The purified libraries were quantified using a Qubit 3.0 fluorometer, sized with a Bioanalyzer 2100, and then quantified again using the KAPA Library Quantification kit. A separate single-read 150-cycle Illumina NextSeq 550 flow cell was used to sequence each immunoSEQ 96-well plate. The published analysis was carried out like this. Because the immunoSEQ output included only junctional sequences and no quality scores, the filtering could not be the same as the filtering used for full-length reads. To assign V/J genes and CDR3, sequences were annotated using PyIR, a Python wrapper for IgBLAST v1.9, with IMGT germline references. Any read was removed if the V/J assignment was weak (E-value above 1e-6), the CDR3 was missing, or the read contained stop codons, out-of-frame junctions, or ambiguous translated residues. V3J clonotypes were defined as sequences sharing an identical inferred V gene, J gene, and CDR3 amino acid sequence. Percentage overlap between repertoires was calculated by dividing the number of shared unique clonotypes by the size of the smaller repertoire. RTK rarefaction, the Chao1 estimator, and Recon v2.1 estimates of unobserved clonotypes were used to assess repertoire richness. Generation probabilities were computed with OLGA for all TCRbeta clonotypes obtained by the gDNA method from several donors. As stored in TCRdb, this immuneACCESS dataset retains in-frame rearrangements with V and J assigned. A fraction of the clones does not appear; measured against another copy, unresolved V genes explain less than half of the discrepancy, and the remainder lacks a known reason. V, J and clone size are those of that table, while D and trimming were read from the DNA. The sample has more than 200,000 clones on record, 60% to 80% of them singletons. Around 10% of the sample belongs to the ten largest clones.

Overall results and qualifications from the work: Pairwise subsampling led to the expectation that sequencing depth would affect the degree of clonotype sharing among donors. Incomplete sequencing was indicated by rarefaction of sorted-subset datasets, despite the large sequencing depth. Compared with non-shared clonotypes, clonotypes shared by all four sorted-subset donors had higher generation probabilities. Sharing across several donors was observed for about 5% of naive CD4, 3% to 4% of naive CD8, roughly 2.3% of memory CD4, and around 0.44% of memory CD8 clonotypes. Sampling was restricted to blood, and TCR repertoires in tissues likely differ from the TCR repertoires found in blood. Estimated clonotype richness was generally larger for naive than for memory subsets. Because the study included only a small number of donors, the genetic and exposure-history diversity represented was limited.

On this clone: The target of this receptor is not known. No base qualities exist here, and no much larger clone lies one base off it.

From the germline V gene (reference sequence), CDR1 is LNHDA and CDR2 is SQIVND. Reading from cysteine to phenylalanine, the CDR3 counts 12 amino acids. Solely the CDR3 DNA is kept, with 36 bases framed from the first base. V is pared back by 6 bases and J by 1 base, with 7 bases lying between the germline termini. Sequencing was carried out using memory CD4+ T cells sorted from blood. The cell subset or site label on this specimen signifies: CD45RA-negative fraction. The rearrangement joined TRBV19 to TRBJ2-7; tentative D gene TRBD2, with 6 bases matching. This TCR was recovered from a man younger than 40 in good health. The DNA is TGTGCCAGTAGGGGGACTTCCTACGAGCAGTACTTC. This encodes CASRGTSYEQYF. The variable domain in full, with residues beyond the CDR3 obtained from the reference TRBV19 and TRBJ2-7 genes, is DGGITQSPKYLFRKEGQNVTLSCEQNLNHDAMYWYRQDPGQGLRLIYYSQIVNDFQKGDIAEGYSVSREKKESFPLTVTSAQKNPTAFYLCASRGTSYEQYFGPGTRLTVT.